This T cell receptor beta chain stems from a study of T-cell reconstitution after alpha-beta-depleted transplantation in children. A TCRbeta library incorporating unique molecular identifiers was prepared. One entry per CDR3 protein results from TCRdb running MiXCR on the PCR reads. The repertoire holds 200,000 to 300,000 distinct CDR3 sequences, with roughly 26% as singletons. This CDR3 has 13 amino acids. Germline-derived CDR1 and CDR2 are SNHLY and FYNNEI. V lost 3 bases and J lost 3, with 9 bases in between. In its sample, this clonotype was seen many times. Material: PBMCs, obtained before TCRalphabeta/CD19-depleted stem cell transplant. The receptor comes from a girl aged 2 to 10 with Fanconi anemia, due to receive a stem cell transplant. This chain connects TRBV2 to TRBJ2-7; no clear D gene. The CDR3 DNA reads TGTGCCAGCAGTGATGAGGTCCTCTACGAGCAGTACTTC. It codes for CASSDEVLYEQYF. Complete variable domain (other parts from reference TRBV2 and TRBJ2-7): EPEVTQTPSHQVTQMGQEVILRCVPISNHLYFYWYRQILGQKVEFLVSFYNNEISEKSEIFDDQFSVERPDGSNFTLKIRSTKLEDSAMYFCASSDEVLYEQYFGPGTRLTVT.